The 24 T cell receptor beta chains below come from one sample, sequenced in a study of radiotherapy plus CTLA-4 blockade in lung cancer. Method: immunoSEQ multiplex PCR; TCRdb's copy keeps in-frame clones and lacks some. The data show about 59,000 clones, around 74% seen once. This material consisted of peripheral blood, taken from a patient treated with radiotherapy plus ipilimumab. Receptors originate from a human donor with non-small cell lung cancer whose response to radiotherapy plus ipilimumab could not be evaluated.

The V call is TRBV27, the J call TRBJ1-1; D remains ambiguous. Trimming cost V 6 bases and J 10 bases, with 18 bases left between them. CDR3 length equals 13 residues. The germline V gene encodes CDR1 MNHEY and CDR2 SMNVEV (reference sequence). CDR3 amino acids: CASSPREGVGAFF. In DNA form, the CDR3 reads TGTGCCAGCAGCCCAAGGGAGGGTGTTGGAGCTTTCTTT.

The rearrangement links TRBV27 to TRBJ1-2, with a possible D match to TRBD1 (6 bases). CDR1 is MNHEY and CDR2 is SMNVEV in the germline V gene (reference sequence). Trimming took 3 bases from V and 4 from J, leaving 15 bases between them. The CDR3 has 15 residues. The CDR3 spells CASSFSRTAPYGYTF. The CDR3, as DNA: TGTGCCAGCAGTTTCAGCAGGACAGCTCCCTATGGCTACACCTTC.

The genes are TRBV28 and TRBJ1-2; the D is unclear. Trimming removed 6 bases at V and 5 bases at J, with 13 bases between. There are 13 residues in the CDR3. The germline CDR1 and CDR2 sequences are MDHEN and SYDVKM. CDR3 in amino acids: CASREGTAYGYTF. The CDR3 bases are TGTGCCAGCAGAGAGGGAACTGCGTATGGCTACACCTTC.

The chain joins TRBV4-3 to TRBJ2-1, with D unresolved. This CDR3 region has 13 residues. Germline V CDR1 and CDR2: LGHNA, YSLEER. The ends were cut back, 1 base at V and 10 bases at J, with 11 bases in the middle. This CDR3 reads CASSQGGGREQFF. Written as DNA, the CDR3 is TGCGCCAGCAGCCAAGGAGGCGGCCGGGAGCAGTTCTTC.

The rearrangement uses TRBV11-2 and TRBJ2-7; 9 bases line up with TRBD2. CDR1 is SGHAT and CDR2 is FQNNGV in the germline V gene. CDR3 length equals 16 residues. Trimming cost V 5 bases and J 2 bases; bases outside gene matches: 10. Written as DNA, the CDR3 is TGTGCCAGCAGCGATGCGGGGGGGACCCCCCCCTACGAGCAGTACTTC. It specifies CASSDAGGTPPYEQYF.

The chain's CDR3 is CASSLSPGMGNTEAFF. The CDR3 DNA reads as TGTGCCAGCAGTTTAAGCCCGGGGATGGGCAACACTGAAGCTTTCTTT. The V gene is TRBV28, the J gene TRBJ1-1, with unresolved D. Trimming shortened V by 2 bases and J by 2 bases, and 15 bases separated the two germline ends. CDR3 size: 16 residues. Germline V gives CDR1 MDHEN, CDR2 SYDVKM.

V usage is TRBV15 and J usage is TRBJ2-3, with D possibly being TRBD2 (6 bases). The germline V gene has CDR1 LNHNV and CDR2 YYDKDF (reference sequence). This CDR3 is 14 amino acids long. V was pared by 0 bases and J by 3 bases, with 7 bases between. In nucleotides, the CDR3 is TGTGCCACCAGCAGAGATCGGGGGACAGATACGCAGTATTTT. Protein product: CATSRDRGTDTQYF. Full variable domain (rest looked up from reference TRBV15 and TRBJ2-3): DAMVIQNPRYQVTQFGKPVTLSCSQTLNHNVMYWYQQKSSQAPKLLFHYYDKDFNNEADTPDNFQSRRPNTSFCFLDIRSPGLGDTAMYLCATSRDRGTDTQYFGPGTRLTVL.

The chain has TRBV7-2 and TRBJ1-2; 10 bases are a match to TRBD1. This CDR3 comprises 15 residues. Germline V lookup: CDR1 SGHTA, CDR2 FQGNSA. V dropped 5 bases and J dropped 8; count of bases not matched to a gene: 11. CDR3 sequence: CASSTGTGAVYGYTF. CDR3 nucleotide sequence: TGTGCCAGCAGCACTGGGACAGGGGCGGTATACGGCTACACCTTC.

This sequence joins TRBV9 and TRBJ2-7; the D gene is possibly TRBD1 (6 bases). Germline assignment: CDR1 SGDLS and CDR2 YYNGEE. Trimming took 4 bases from V and 3 from J, leaving 14 bases between them. The CDR3 runs to 14 residues. Written as DNA, the CDR3 is TGTGCCAGCAGCCTAGGGGTAGGGGGCTACGAGCAGTACTTC. It yields the protein CASSLGVGGYEQYF.

This clone was seen a single time. The chain carries TRBV6-6 and TRBJ1-2; 8 bases line up with TRBD1. CDR1 and CDR2 (germline): MNHNY, SVGAGI (reference sequence). The junction had 15 bases not matched to a gene; V was cut back by 9 bases and J by 6 bases. The length of the CDR3 is 15 residues. CDR3: CASDRTGRLSNGYTF. CDR3 sequence (DNA): TGTGCCAGTGACCGGACAGGGCGATTGAGTAATGGCTACACCTTC.

This chain links TRBV7-2 with TRBJ2-5; 14 bases match TRBD2. CDR1 SGHTA and CDR2 FQGNSA come from the germline V gene. The V gene end was trimmed by 3 bases and the J gene end by 5 bases; junction bases not matched to a gene: 8. CDR3 size: 17 residues. CDR3: CASSLRWTSGGRETQYF. The CDR3 DNA is TGTGCCAGCAGCTTGAGGTGGACTAGCGGGGGGAGGGAGACCCAGTACTTC. Based on the CDR3 plus reference TRBV7-2 and TRBJ2-5, the full variable domain is GAGVSQSPSNKVTEKGKDVELRCDPISGHTALYWYRQSLGQGLEFLIYFQGNSAPDKSGLPSDRFSAERTGGSVSTLTIQRTQQEDSAVYLCASSLRWTSGGRETQYFGPGTRLLVL.

The chain is built from TRBV4-1 and TRBJ1-3; D might be TRBD1 (5 bases). Germline-derived CDR1 and CDR2 are MGHRA and YSYEKL. The V and J ends lost 0 bases and 2 bases respectively, with 8 bases between them. The CDR3 totals 15 residues. The CDR3 DNA follows: TGCGCCAGCAGCCAAGAGGGGACTCCTGGAAACACCATATATTTT. Residues: CASSQEGTPGNTIYF.

This clone was picked up a small number of times. J is TRBJ1-3 and V is TRBV18, with 9 bases that match TRBD1. This CDR3 is 16 amino acids long. CDR1 KGHSH and CDR2 LQKENI come from the germline V gene. The J segment lost 0 bases and the V segment lost 1 base, leaving 1 base of the junction unmatched. CDR3 in amino acids: CASSPQTGGSGNTIYF. CDR3 nucleotide sequence: TGTGCCAGCTCACCACAGACAGGGGGCTCTGGAAACACCATATATTTT.

The chain couples TRBV5-1 to TRBJ1-1; D uncertain. V was trimmed by 2 bases and J by 7 bases, leaving 12 bases between them. The CDR3 is 13 amino acids. From germline, CDR1 is SGHRS and CDR2 YFSETQ. Here the CDR3 DNA reads TGCGCCAGCAGCTTAAGGAGCTCCGGTGAAGCTTTCTTT. Translation gives CASSLRSSGEAFF.

The genes are TRBV7-8 and TRBJ2-7, with TRBD1 matching over 7 bases. V trimming: 3 bases; J trimming: 2 bases; junction bases outside the gene matches: 4. CDR1 and CDR2 from the germline V gene are SGHVS and FQNEAQ. This CDR3 spans 14 amino acids. CDR3: CASSLGQGAYEQYF. The CDR3 DNA reads as TGTGCCAGCAGCTTGGGTCAGGGGGCCTACGAGCAGTACTTC.

This sequence joins TRBV30 and TRBJ2-2; D may be TRBD2 (6 bases). V shed 0 bases and J shed 4 bases, with 6 bases lying between them. The CDR3 totals 13 residues. Germline V lookup: CDR1 GTSNPN, CDR2 SVGIG (reference sequence). CDR3 protein: CAWSVGGTGELFF. DNA of the CDR3: TGTGCCTGGAGTGTGGGGGGCACCGGGGAGCTGTTTTTT.

For the CDR3, the DNA is TGTGCCAGCACCTGGAGCGGGGGGCCCTACAATGAGCAGTTCTTC. As protein: CASTWSGGPYNEQFF. The V call is TRBV7-2, the J call TRBJ2-1; TRBD2 aligns across 9 bases. The CDR3 totals 15 residues. Germline trimming cut 7 bases from V and 2 bases from J; bases unmatched to any gene: 6. Per the germline V gene, CDR1 is SGHTA and CDR2 is FQGNSA.

The chain combines TRBV25-1 with TRBJ1-1; D is possibly TRBD1 (5 bases). Germline V gene lookup returns CDR1 MGHDK and CDR2 SYGVNS. Trimming took 10 bases from V and 4 from J, leaving 16 bases between them. The CDR3 contains 13 residues. CDR3 sequence: CATGGVVGTEAFF. The CDR3 nucleotides are TGTGCCACGGGGGGGGTAGTAGGCACTGAAGCTTTCTTT.

The gene calls are TRBV4-1 and TRBJ2-3; D is ambiguous. With 2 bases removed from V and 5 bases from J, the gap between germline ends came to 8 bases. The CDR3 contains 13 residues. Germline V lookup: CDR1 MGHRA, CDR2 YSYEKL. The CDR3 loop reads CASSQPSVDTQYF. The CDR3 DNA sequence: TGCGCCAGCAGCCAACCCTCAGTAGATACGCAGTATTTT.

The chain combines TRBV4-2 with TRBJ2-2; 12 bases line up with TRBD2. Trimming at V came to 0 bases and at J to 7 bases, leaving 9 bases not matched to a gene. The CDR3 totals 18 residues. Germline V gene lookup returns CDR1 LGHNA and CDR2 YNFKEQ. Here the CDR3 DNA reads TGTGCCAGCAGCCAAGATAGCGGACTAGCGGGGAGGGGCGGGGAGCTGTTTTTT. Its protein is CASSQDSGLAGRGGELFF.

The chain has TRBV19 and TRBJ2-3; TRBD2 matches at 8 bases. Looked up from germline, CDR1 is LNHDA and CDR2 is SQIVND (reference sequence). CDR3 length: 15 residues. V lost 1 base and J lost 3; bases outside the gene matches: 3. The CDR3 is CASSIGTSLTDTQYF. CDR3 nucleotides: TGTGCCAGTAGTATAGGGACTAGCTTGACAGATACGCAGTATTTT.

The V gene is TRBV28, the J gene TRBJ1-5; TRBD1 matches 9 bases. V shed 6 bases and J 5 bases; nucleotides not matched to a gene: 5. From germline, CDR1 is MDHEN and CDR2 SYDVKM. The CDR3 length is 14 residues. The DNA for the CDR3 is TGTGCCAGCAGCGGGACAGGGAGACATCAGCCCCAGCATTTT. Protein product: CASSGTGRHQPQHF.

The chain links TRBV19 to TRBJ1-3; 9 bases line up with TRBD1. The CDR3 extends over 16 amino acids. Trimming took 5 bases from V and 4 from J; bases not matched to a gene: 9. The V gene's germline CDR1 is LNHDA and CDR2 SQIVND (reference sequence). The CDR3 loop is CASSPKGQGSGNTIYF. CDR3 nucleotide sequence: TGTGCCAGTAGTCCGAAAGGACAGGGGTCCGGAAACACCATATATTTT.

The chain employs TRBV9 and TRBJ2-5; 12 nucleotides align to TRBD2. The CDR3 has 16 residues. The V and J ends lost 4 bases and 4 bases, in that order; junction bases with no gene match: 8. In germline, CDR1 is SGDLS, CDR2 YYNGEE. This CDR3 reads CASSSSGGAPAETQYF. As DNA, the CDR3 is TGTGCCAGCAGCTCTAGCGGGGGGGCCCCGGCAGAGACCCAGTACTTC.